What follows are 32 T cell receptor beta chains derived from one specimen sequenced in a study of long-term antiretroviral therapy in people with HIV (dated by TCRdb to between 2022 and 2023). The immunoSEQ hsTCRB v3.0 assay was used at survey level resolution to sequence the TRB variable region. TCRdb took this table from immuneACCESS and kept in-frame rearrangements with V and J called. Such tables lack part of the clones; where checked against another copy, unresolved V genes explain under half of the gap, and the rest is unexplained. The sample has about 28,000 clones on record, 90% to 95% of them singletons. The ten largest clones capture less than 9.5% of the sample. Sequenced here: unsorted PBMCs, sampled roughly 6.3 years after starting antiretroviral therapy. The receptors stem from a young man with HIV.

This sequence joins TRBV2 and TRBJ1-5; D is possibly TRBD1 (5 bases). Germline V CDR1 and CDR2: SNHLY, FYNNEI. CDR3 length: 15 residues. Trimming removed 6 bases from V and 2 bases from J, with 14 bases in between. The CDR3 here is CASRVGRGGNQPQHF. CDR3 bases: TGTGCCAGCAGGGTCGGACGGGGGGGCAATCAGCCCCAGCATTTT.

Here the CDR3 reads CASSQGRGGRSYNEQFF. DNA for the CDR3: TGCGCCAGCAGCCAAGGTCGAGGGGGCCGCTCCTACAATGAGCAGTTCTTC. The rearrangement uses TRBV4-1 and TRBJ2-1; TRBD1 matches at 7 bases. Per the germline V gene, CDR1 is MGHRA and CDR2 is YSYEKL. Losses at the gene ends were 1 base for V and 0 bases for J; bases not matched to a gene: 6. The CDR3 consists of 17 residues.

The table lists this clone with a count of one. Compared with germline, one end of the junction differs, possibly owing to a read error. Other DNA sequences within the sample encode an identical CDR3. The rearrangement uses TRBV7-2 and TRBJ1-3, with 8 bases aligning to TRBD1. Germline V gene data show CDR1 as SGHTA and CDR2 as FQGNSA. This CDR3 has 16 amino acids. Here the CDR3 DNA reads TGTGCTAGCAGCTCCGGGGACAGGAGTTCTGGAAACACCATATATTTT. It encodes CASSSGDRSSGNTIYF.

This clone was counted once. This chain joins TRBV5-8 and TRBJ2-5, with D perhaps given as TRBD1 or TRBD2 (6 bases each). The CDR3 contains 15 residues. Germline V lookup: CDR1 SGHTS, CDR2 YDEGEE. Trimming pared 3 bases from V and 4 bases from J, leaving 16 bases between. CDR3 sequence: CASSSRGVSGETQYF. The CDR3 region has the DNA TGTGCCAGCAGCTCAAGGGGGGTTTCGGGAGAGACCCAGTACTTC.

This clone was picked up one time. The chain is built from TRBV19 and TRBJ2-3, with 10 bases lining up with TRBD2. The CDR3 length is 15 residues. With 6 bases clipped from V and 1 base from J, the junction kept 4 bases outside the gene matches. The germline CDR1 and CDR2 sequences are LNHDA and SQIVND (reference sequence). The CDR3 DNA is TGTGCCAGTAGCGCAGCGGGAGGGGGCACAGATACGCAGTATTTT. It encodes CASSAAGGGTDTQYF.

This clone was observed a handful of times. The V call is TRBV29-1, the J call TRBJ2-7; D is perhaps TRBD2 (6 bases). The ends were cut back, 5 bases at V and 4 bases at J, with 18 bases in the middle. CDR1 and CDR2 from the germline V gene are SQVTM and ANQGSEA. CDR3 size: 14 residues. The CDR3 loop is CSVKGFVGGYEQYF. The CDR3 region has the DNA TGCAGCGTTAAGGGGTTTGTTGGGGGGTACGAGCAGTACTTC.

The chain combines TRBV14 with TRBJ2-1; D remains unclear. V was trimmed by 4 bases and J by 7 bases, leaving 17 bases between them. The CDR3 totals 15 residues. Germline CDR1 reads SGHDN; CDR2 reads FVKESK. The chain's CDR3 is CASSLWSTTENEQFF. CDR3 nucleotides: TGTGCCAGCAGCCTCTGGTCCACGACCGAAAATGAGCAGTTCTTC.

V is TRBV7-8 and J is TRBJ1-1; 10 bases fit TRBD1. Germline V gives CDR1 SGHVS, CDR2 FQNEAQ. The CDR3 contains 19 residues. V was clipped by 3 bases and J by 4 bases; unmatched bases: 17. The CDR3 DNA reads TGTGCCAGCAGCTTGGACAGGGGGTTTGTTTCATATGAGGTCACTGAAGCTTTCTTT. Translating gives CASSLDRGFVSYEVTEAFF.

The chain employs TRBV21-1 and TRBJ1-5; TRBD1 is taken as the D call from the table, unchecked against the DNA. TRBV21-1 is a pseudogene. This CDR3 region has 19 residues. CDR3: CASSKALGGHRGNNQPQHF. The CDR3 DNA reads as TGTGCCAGCAGCAAAGCGCTCGGAGGGCACAGGGGGAACAATCAGCCCCAGCATTTT.

The CDR3 nucleotides read TGTGCCAGCAGCTTAGTACAGGGTGGGGATGAAAAACTGTTTTTT. This codes for CASSLVQGGDEKLFF. The chain uses TRBV11-3 and TRBJ1-4; maybe TRBD1 (6 bases). Trimming left V 1 base short and J 6 bases short, with 12 bases between. Germline V CDR1 and CDR2: SGHNT, YENEEA. There are 15 residues in the CDR3.

The chain joins TRBV9 to TRBJ2-5; possibly TRBD2 for D (6 bases). The CDR3 contains 14 residues. V lost 3 bases and J 5 bases, leaving 14 bases between the germline ends. Germline V gene data show CDR1 as SGDLS and CDR2 as YYNGEE. In DNA form, the CDR3 reads TGTGCCAGCAGCGGTACACGGGAGTTGGAGACCCAGTACTTC. Its translation is CASSGTRELETQYF.

This clone was recorded once. The chain links TRBV19 to TRBJ2-7; perhaps TRBD2 as D (6 bases). The CDR3 loop spans 13 amino acids. Germline values: CDR1 LNHDA, CDR2 SQIVND (reference sequence). With 7 bases removed from V and 6 bases from J, the gap between germline ends came to 16 bases. The CDR3 loop reads CASIFTPGGEQYF. As DNA, the CDR3 is TGTGCCAGTATCTTCACACCCGGGGGCGAGCAGTACTTC.

The DNA of the CDR3 is TGTGCCAGCAGCTATATCACCGGGACAGGGAATGAAAAACTGTTTTTT. As protein: CASSYITGTGNEKLFF. This chain uses TRBV5-6 with TRBJ1-4; 9 bases agree with TRBD1. The junction had 8 bases not matched to a gene; V was cut back by 3 bases and J by 5 bases. The CDR3 extends over 16 amino acids. The germline CDR1 and CDR2 sequences are SGHDT and YYEEEE. Combining the CDR3 with reference TRBV5-6 and TRBJ1-4 gives the whole variable domain DAGVTQSPTHLIKTRGQQVTLRCSPKSGHDTVSWYQQALGQGPQFIFQYYEEEERQRGNFPDRFSGHQFPNYSSELNVNALLLGDSALYLCASSYITGTGNEKLFFGSGTQLSVL.

CDR3 sequence (DNA): TGTGCCAGTAGTTGGCCCGGAACGGACACTGAAGCTTTCTTT. This sequence encodes CASSWPGTDTEAFF. The rearrangement uses TRBV19 and TRBJ1-1; no clear D gene. Trimming stripped 5 bases from V and 3 bases from J, with 13 bases between. The germline V gene has CDR1 LNHDA and CDR2 SQIVND (reference sequence). This CDR3 comprises 14 residues.

The genes are TRBV30 and TRBJ2-7; 10 bases match TRBD1. Germline V lookup: CDR1 GTSNPN, CDR2 SVGIG (reference sequence). V was clipped by 5 bases and J by 3 bases; unmatched bases: 7. The CDR3 spans 14 residues. The CDR3 bases are TGTGCCTGGGACCGGGACAGGGGAGACTACGAGCAGTACTTC. The encoded protein is CAWDRDRGDYEQYF.

The V call is TRBV6-5, the J call TRBJ2-7; 10 nucleotides line up with TRBD1. Germline V gene sequence: CDR1 MNHEY, CDR2 SVGAGI. CDR3 length: 14 amino acids. After removal of 6 bases from V and 6 bases from J, the junction contained 8 bases not matched to a gene. For the CDR3, the DNA is TGTGCCAGCAGACGGGACAGGGGCTCGAGCGAGCAGTACTTC. It yields the protein CASRRDRGSSEQYF.

This clone was seen only once. The chain employs TRBV4-2 and TRBJ2-1; 10 bases line up with TRBD2. V was pared by 0 bases and J by 3 bases, with 2 bases of the junction left unmatched. Germline V gene sequence: CDR1 LGHNA, CDR2 YNFKEQ. There are 16 residues in the CDR3. Here the CDR3 reads CASSQEAGGRYNEQFF. DNA for the CDR3: TGTGCCAGCAGCCAAGAAGCGGGGGGGCGCTACAATGAGCAGTTCTTC.

The chain joins TRBV4-3 to TRBJ2-7; TRBD2 matches at 9 bases. Germline V lookup: CDR1 LGHNA, CDR2 YSLEER. V shed 0 bases and J 1 base; nucleotides not matched to a gene: 19. The CDR3 is made up of 21 amino acids. CDR3 region: CASSQEMPAGGRYAPSYEQYF. CDR3 DNA: TGCGCCAGCAGCCAAGAGATGCCAGCGGGAGGCCGTTATGCCCCATCCTACGAGCAGTACTTC.

V usage is TRBV11-1 and J usage is TRBJ2-5, with 12 bases fitting TRBD1. The CDR3 loop spans 15 amino acids. Germline CDR1 is SGHAT and CDR2 is FQDESV (reference sequence). V shed 5 bases and J 10 bases; nucleotides not matched to a gene: 11. As DNA, the CDR3 is TGTGCCAGCAGCCACTCCGGGACAGGGGGCGGGAACCAGTACTTC. This sequence encodes CASSHSGTGGGNQYF.

The chain has TRBV30 and TRBJ2-7; D uncertain. V was shortened by 2 bases and J by 5 bases, with 13 bases between the two germline ends. Germline CDR1 reads GTSNPN; CDR2 reads SVGIG (reference sequence). CDR3 length: 13 amino acids. The CDR3 loop reads CAWSKVVVDEQYF. Here the CDR3 DNA reads TGTGCCTGGAGTAAAGTGGTCGTGGACGAGCAGTACTTC.

The CDR3 sequence is CASSLNGMSGNTIYF. In DNA form, the CDR3 reads TGCGCCAGCAGCTTGAACGGGATGTCTGGAAACACCATATATTTT. The chain is built from TRBV5-1 and TRBJ1-3, with no clear D. The V gene's germline CDR1 is SGHRS and CDR2 YFSETQ. The V gene lost 1 base and the J gene lost 1 base, with 9 bases spanning the gap. This CDR3 is 15 amino acids long.

The chain links TRBV7-9 to TRBJ2-7; 9 nucleotides match TRBD2. The V and J ends lost 4 bases and 6 bases, in that order; junction bases with no gene match: 16. The CDR3 has 17 amino acids. Germline V gene sequence: CDR1 SEHNR, CDR2 FQNEAQ (reference sequence). The CDR3 here is CASSSTRGGSGRSEQYF. Here the CDR3 DNA reads TGTGCCAGCAGCTCCACGCGCGGAGGTAGCGGGAGATCCGAGCAGTACTTC. The full variable domain, with the rest looked up from reference TRBV7-9 and TRBJ2-7, is DTGVSQNPRHKITKRGQNVTFRCDPISEHNRLYWYRQTLGQGPEFLTYFQNEAQLEKSRLLSDRFSAERPKGSFSTLEIQRTEQGDSAMYLCASSSTRGGSGRSEQYFGPGTRLTVT.

The rearrangement links TRBV19 to TRBJ2-5; perhaps TRBD2 as D (6 bases). Germline V lookup: CDR1 LNHDA, CDR2 SQIVND (reference sequence). CDR3 length equals 15 residues. V lost 3 bases, J lost 4 bases, and 15 bases lay in between. This CDR3 is CASSMGGSRVETQYF. The CDR3 DNA sequence: TGTGCCAGTAGTATGGGAGGAAGTAGGGTAGAGACCCAGTACTTC.

The chain recombines TRBV11-3 with TRBJ2-7; TRBD1 is a possible D gene (6 bases). V lost 5 bases and J 0 bases, leaving 17 bases between the germline ends. The CDR3 is 16 amino acids. The germline gives CDR1 SGHNT, CDR2 YENEEA. In nucleotides, the CDR3 is TGTGCCAGCAGCCCTAACCGGGACACCCTCTCCTACGAGCAGTACTTC. Translating it yields CASSPNRDTLSYEQYF.

The gene calls are TRBV19 and TRBJ1-1; TRBD1 matches 10 bases. V gave up 6 bases and J gave up 5 bases; unmatched junction bases: 0. Germline CDR1 reads LNHDA; CDR2 reads SQIVND (reference sequence). The CDR3 is made up of 12 amino acids. The CDR3 nucleotides are TGTGCCAGTAGGGACAGGGGGACTGAAGCTTTCTTT. As protein: CASRDRGTEAFF. Full variable domain (remainder filled in from reference TRBV19 and TRBJ1-1): DGGITQSPKYLFRKEGQNVTLSCEQNLNHDAMYWYRQDPGQGLRLIYYSQIVNDFQKGDIAEGYSVSREKKESFPLTVTSAQKNPTAFYLCASRDRGTEAFFGQGTRLTVV.

The V and J genes are TRBV7-2 and TRBJ2-1; the D is unclear. Trimming removed 5 bases from V and 8 bases from J, with 7 bases in between. This CDR3 spans 11 amino acids. CDR1 is SGHTA and CDR2 is FQGNSA in the germline V gene. In DNA, the CDR3 is TGTGCCAGCAGCCCCTGGGATGAGCAGTTCTTC. Encoded protein: CASSPWDEQFF.

DNA for the CDR3: TGTGCCAGCAGCTGGACTAGTCCCTACGAGCAGTACTTC. Residues: CASSWTSPYEQYF. The genes are TRBV7-2 and TRBJ2-7; 7 bases are a match to TRBD2. The CDR3 loop spans 13 amino acids. The germline CDR1 and CDR2 sequences are SGHTA and FQGNSA. The V gene end was trimmed by 4 bases and the J gene end by 2 bases; junction bases not matched to a gene: 2. The full variable domain, completed using reference TRBV7-2 and TRBJ2-7, is GAGVSQSPSNKVTEKGKDVELRCDPISGHTALYWYRQSLGQGLEFLIYFQGNSAPDKSGLPSDRFSAERTGGSVSTLTIQRTQQEDSAVYLCASSWTSPYEQYFGPGTRLTVT.

The rearrangement joins TRBV6-1 to TRBJ2-1; 8 positions agree with TRBD2. V was pared by 7 bases and J by 12 bases, with 5 bases of the junction left unmatched. This CDR3 comprises 11 residues. In germline, CDR1 is MNHNS, CDR2 SASEGT. The CDR3 spells CASILAGSQFF. CDR3 nucleotide sequence: TGTGCCAGCATCTTAGCGGGGTCGCAGTTCTTC.

The chain employs TRBV7-8 and TRBJ2-2; the match to TRBD2 covers 9 bases. Germline V gives CDR1 SGHVS, CDR2 FQNEAQ. This CDR3 has 16 amino acids. V lost 4 bases to trimming and J lost 5 bases; unmatched junction nucleotides: 8. The chain's CDR3 is CASSSTKRGETGELFF. CDR3 nucleotides: TGTGCCAGCAGCTCAACTAAGCGGGGGGAAACCGGGGAGCTGTTTTTT.

This rearrangement joins TRBV6-6 to TRBJ2-2; tentatively, D is TRBD1 (6 bases). Trimming removed 4 bases at V and 2 bases at J, with 14 bases between. Germline V lookup: CDR1 MNHNY, CDR2 SVGAGI (reference sequence). This CDR3 is built from 16 residues. The CDR3 region is CASSSVTGFNTGELFF. In DNA, the CDR3 is TGTGCCAGCAGTTCCGTCACAGGGTTTAACACCGGGGAGCTGTTTTTT.

V usage is TRBV28 and J usage is TRBJ2-3; 9 bases line up with TRBD1. This CDR3 comprises 14 residues. Germline V gives CDR1 MDHEN, CDR2 SYDVKM. The V gene end was trimmed by 5 bases and the J gene end by 5 bases; junction bases not matched to a gene: 5. The CDR3 DNA sequence: TGTGCCAGCAGTAGAACAGGGGGCAAAGATACGCAGTATTTT. Amino acid sequence: CASSRTGGKDTQYF.

The chain has TRBV2 and TRBJ1-1, with D maybe TRBD1 (5 bases). Trimming shortened V by 3 bases and J by 1 base, and 9 bases separated the two germline ends. This CDR3 spans 14 amino acids. Per germline, CDR1 SNHLY and CDR2 FYNNEI. The DNA for the CDR3 is TGTGCCAGCAGTGATGCAGGGTCGAACACTGAAGCTTTCTTT. Translating it yields CASSDAGSNTEAFF.